Each of the 23 T cell receptor beta chains below was sequenced from the same sample in a study of T-cell memory formation after mild COVID-19. TCRdb passed the 5' RACE reads through MiXCR, listing each CDR3 protein once. The sample holds fewer than 450,000 distinct CDR3 sequences, less than 25% seen once. The sample taken for sequencing was PBMCs or a T cell subset sorted from them (not recorded which). These receptor sequences come from an adult woman who had mild COVID-19 (a few samples of this study predate the infection). Cell type and time point are not known.

This chain connects TRBV7-9 to TRBJ1-5; 7 bases agree with TRBD1. Germline CDR1 is SEHNR and CDR2 is FQNEAQ (reference sequence). Trimming cost V 5 bases and J 2 bases; bases outside gene matches: 3. The CDR3 totals 14 residues. CDR3 protein: CASSGGQGNQPQHF. In DNA form, the CDR3 reads TGTGCCAGCAGCGGAGGACAGGGCAATCAGCCCCAGCATTTT.

This clonotype has more than one count but fewer than ten. This chain connects TRBV7-3 to TRBJ2-5; D call uncertain. The CDR3 runs 13 residues. CDR1 SGHTA and CDR2 FQGTGA come from the germline V gene. The V gene lost 1 base and the J gene lost 9 bases, with 12 bases spanning the gap. The CDR3 loop reads CASSLSSRSPQYF. DNA for the CDR3: TGTGCCAGCAGCTTAAGTAGTCGGAGTCCCCAGTACTTC.

J is TRBJ2-7 and V is TRBV11-3, with D uncertain. CDR1 is SGHNT, CDR2 YENEEA, per germline. V was shortened by 1 base and J by 3 bases, with 19 bases between the two germline ends. CDR3 length equals 17 residues. CDR3 sequence (DNA): TGTGCCAGCAGCTTAGTTCTTGCACCCCCCTGGGGCTACGAGCAGTACTTC. Translating it yields CASSLVLAPPWGYEQYF.

The rearrangement uses TRBV27 and TRBJ2-5; 12 positions match TRBD2. The ends lost 6 bases at V and 5 bases at J; junction bases unmatched: 10. The CDR3 has 16 amino acids. Germline V lookup: CDR1 MNHEY, CDR2 SMNVEV (reference sequence). Here the CDR3 DNA reads TGTGCCAGCAGCACAACTCTAGCGGGAGGGTGGGAGACCCAGTACTTC. This gives the protein CASSTTLAGGWETQYF.

A few counts support this clonotype. The gene calls are TRBV10-3 and TRBJ2-1; perhaps TRBD2 as D (6 bases). Germline loops: CDR1 ENHRY, CDR2 SYGVKD. The CDR3 is 16 residues long. Trimming cost V 0 bases and J 6 bases, with 15 bases left between them. CDR3 coding DNA: TGTGCCATCAGTGAGTCTGCTAGCGAGTCGCGCAATGAGCAGTTCTTC. It is translated as CAISESASESRNEQFF.

This clonotype was counted only a few times. J is TRBJ1-2 and V is TRBV9, with 7 bases that match TRBD1. J was trimmed by 6 bases and V by 6 bases; bases with no gene match: 17. The CDR3 loop spans 16 amino acids. Germline V gives CDR1 SGDLS, CDR2 YYNGEE. The CDR3: CASTALGQPGGHGYTF. CDR3 DNA: TGTGCCAGCACCGCCTTGGGACAGCCCGGTGGGCATGGCTACACCTTC.

This clonotype was counted many times. The J gene is TRBJ2-5, the V gene TRBV12-3 or TRBV12-4, with D perhaps TRBD1 (5 bases). V lost 6 bases to trimming and J lost 7 bases, with 18 bases between them. This CDR3 is 14 amino acids long. The CDR3 sequence: CASRPGPGQGTQYF. The DNA of the CDR3 is TGTGCCAGCAGACCGGGTCCCGGGCAGGGGACCCAGTACTTC.

The rearrangement joins TRBV30 to TRBJ1-5; TRBD1 might be the D (5 bases). V lost 4 bases to trimming and J lost 5 bases, with 9 bases between them. The CDR3 runs to 12 residues. The germline CDR1 and CDR2 sequences are GTSNPN and SVGIG (reference sequence). CDR3 in amino acids: CAWTAGDQPQHF. DNA for the CDR3: TGTGCCTGGACGGCGGGGGATCAGCCCCAGCATTTT.

The chain joins TRBV7-9 to TRBJ1-1, with D possibly being TRBD1 (6 bases). V gave up 2 bases and J gave up 4 bases, with 14 bases separating them. The CDR3 consists of 15 residues. Germline values: CDR1 SEHNR, CDR2 FQNEAQ (reference sequence). CDR3 sequence reads: CASSLIGGGGTEAFF. For the CDR3, the DNA is TGTGCCAGCAGCTTAATCGGCGGGGGCGGCACTGAAGCTTTCTTT.

The CDR3 DNA follows: TGTGCCAGCAGCCCTACGGGGGGACAAGAGACCCAGTACTTC. Its translation is CASSPTGGQETQYF. This chain links TRBV12-3 or TRBV12-4 with TRBJ2-5; 7 nucleotides align to TRBD2. The V and J ends lost 6 bases and 2 bases, in that order; junction bases with no gene match: 6. There are 14 residues in the CDR3.

The chain joins TRBV20-1 to TRBJ1-6; the D is unclear. This CDR3 has 16 residues. Trimming stripped 0 bases from V and 4 bases from J, with 13 bases between. The V gene's germline CDR1 is DFQATT and CDR2 SNEGSKA (reference sequence). The CDR3 protein is CSARDRGGSYNSPLHF. In DNA form, the CDR3 reads TGCAGTGCTAGAGATCGGGGAGGGAGTTATAATTCACCCCTCCACTTT.

The chain has TRBV29-1 and TRBJ1-1; TRBD1 agrees at 7 bases. V was clipped by 6 bases and J by 5 bases; unmatched bases: 9. This CDR3 contains 13 residues. CDR1 and CDR2 (germline): SQVTM, ANQGSEA. DNA for the CDR3: TGCAGCGTCGACCCAGGGGGTGGGACTGAAGCTTTCTTT. Amino acid sequence: CSVDPGGGTEAFF.

The chain uses TRBV12-3 or TRBV12-4 and TRBJ2-3, with D possibly being TRBD1 (6 bases). V lost 6 bases and J 4 bases, leaving 11 bases between the germline ends. This CDR3 comprises 13 residues. DNA of the CDR3: TGTGCCAGCAGATATACAGGGCCAGATACGCAGTATTTT. Translated: CASRYTGPDTQYF.

The V gene is TRBV12-3 or TRBV12-4, the J gene TRBJ2-1; 11 nucleotides line up with TRBD2. CDR3 size: 13 residues. Trimming at V came to 8 bases and at J to 15 bases, leaving 12 bases not matched to a gene. The CDR3 DNA is TGTGCCAGCGGGACTAGCGGTTACCGGGCGTGGTTCTTC. This encodes CASGTSGYRAWFF.

This clonotype was counted only a few times. V and J are TRBV29-1 and TRBJ1-1, with 7 bases matching TRBD1. This CDR3 is 13 amino acids long. Trimming removed 2 bases from V and 0 bases from J; junction bases left unmatched: 0. CDR1 is SQVTM and CDR2 is ANQGSEA in the germline V gene. CDR3 nucleotides: TGCAGCGTTGAAAGGGGGCTGAACACTGAAGCTTTCTTT. Translating it yields CSVERGLNTEAFF.

The gene calls are TRBV19 and TRBJ1-5; perhaps TRBD1 as D (5 bases). The CDR3 loop spans 16 amino acids. From germline, CDR1 is LNHDA and CDR2 SQIVND (reference sequence). Trimming took 3 bases from V and 0 from J, leaving 12 bases between them. The CDR3 DNA reads TGTGCCAGTAGTATTCCCGGGACCTTTAGCAATCAGCCCCAGCATTTT. Encoded protein: CASSIPGTFSNQPQHF.

This clonotype was counted a few times. This chain links TRBV10-3 with TRBJ2-4; 9 bases agree with TRBD1. Germline V gives CDR1 ENHRY, CDR2 SYGVKD. The CDR3 runs 19 residues. The V gene end was trimmed by 0 bases and the J gene end by 0 bases; junction bases not matched to a gene: 9. The CDR3 sequence is CAISESASQTGGAKNIQYF. The CDR3 DNA reads as TGTGCCATCAGTGAGTCCGCGAGCCAGACAGGGGGAGCCAAAAACATTCAGTACTTC.

The chain links TRBV15 to TRBJ2-3; TRBD1 or TRBD2 may be the D gene (6 bases each). Germline V gene sequence: CDR1 LNHNV, CDR2 YYDKDF (reference sequence). The CDR3 spans 17 residues. With 2 bases removed from V and 0 bases from J, the gap between germline ends came to 15 bases. The CDR3, as DNA: TGTGCCACCAGCAGAAGGCACGGGGGCTTCAGCACAGATACGCAGTATTTT. Protein product: CATSRRHGGFSTDTQYF.

The chain couples TRBV4-2 to TRBJ2-1; perhaps TRBD2 as D (5 bases). V was shortened by 5 bases and J by 3 bases, with 14 bases between the two germline ends. The CDR3 is made up of 15 amino acids. Germline V gene sequence: CDR1 LGHNA, CDR2 YNFKEQ. CDR3 DNA sequence: TGTGCCAGCAGCTGGGAGCGTCTGCTCTACAATGAGCAGTTCTTC. Translating gives CASSWERLLYNEQFF.

Ten or more counts support this clonotype. This sequence joins TRBV7-2 and TRBJ2-4; 7 nucleotides align to TRBD2. The CDR3 contains 16 residues. The V gene's germline CDR1 is SGHTA and CDR2 FQGNSA. Losses at the gene ends were 5 bases for V and 1 base for J; bases not matched to a gene: 8. CDR3: CASSDRLAGAKNIQYF. The CDR3 nucleotides read TGTGCCAGCAGCGACCGACTAGCCGGGGCCAAAAACATTCAGTACTTC. Combining the CDR3 with reference TRBV7-2 and TRBJ2-4 gives the whole variable domain GAGVSQSPSNKVTEKGKDVELRCDPISGHTALYWYRQSLGQGLEFLIYFQGNSAPDKSGLPSDRFSAERTGGSVSTLTIQRTQQEDSAVYLCASSDRLAGAKNIQYFGAGTRLSVL.

This chain links TRBV24-1 with TRBJ2-3, with 7 nucleotides matching TRBD1. CDR1 is KGHDR and CDR2 is SFDVKD in the germline V gene. Losses at the gene ends were 3 bases for V and 7 bases for J; bases not matched to a gene: 12. There are 16 residues in the CDR3. For the CDR3, the DNA is TGTGCCACCAGTGATGGGGGCAGGGGGATGGGGAATACGCAGTATTTT. This sequence encodes CATSDGGRGMGNTQYF.

This sequence joins TRBV27 and TRBJ1-1; D call uncertain. The germline V gene has CDR1 MNHEY and CDR2 SMNVEV (reference sequence). The CDR3 runs 11 residues. The germline V and J ends were trimmed by 10 bases and 4 bases, with 10 bases remaining between them. This CDR3 is CATFRGTEAFF. Here the CDR3 DNA reads TGTGCCACCTTCCGGGGCACTGAAGCTTTCTTT.

V is TRBV25-1 and J is TRBJ1-4, with D tentatively TRBD1 (5 bases). V was trimmed by 3 bases and J by 12 bases, leaving 11 bases between them. Germline lookup yields CDR1 MGHDK and CDR2 SYGVNS. This CDR3 comprises 12 residues. CDR3 coding DNA: TGTGCCAGCAGTGACGTCCCGGGGGAACTGTTTTTT. Translation: CASSDVPGELFF.